Each of the 3 T cell receptor beta chains below was sequenced from the same sample in a study of blood T cell repertoires in COVID-19. The assay was immunoSEQ multiplex PCR, and TCRdb's table has in-frame clones only and misses some. The profile shows 95,000 to 120,000 clones, nearly 90% of them singletons. The sequencing input was peripheral blood. The receptors derive from a woman aged 70 to 79 who had recovered from COVID-19.

The CDR3 reads CASQSGLLGTQYF. CDR3 sequence (DNA): TGTGCCAGCCAGTCAGGGCTCCTCGGGACCCAGTACTTC. The chain recombines TRBV2 with TRBJ2-5; TRBD1 might be the D (5 bases). CDR1 SNHLY and CDR2 FYNNEI come from the germline V gene. The CDR3 sequence is 13 residues long. V was trimmed by 8 bases and J by 7 bases, leaving 17 bases between them.

The chain recombines TRBV6-5 with TRBJ1-2, with D tentatively TRBD1 (5 bases). CDR3 length: 15 amino acids. The germline V gene encodes CDR1 MNHEY and CDR2 SVGAGI. V was trimmed by 0 bases and J by 8 bases, leaving 16 bases between them. CDR3 sequence: CASSYSIVAGNGYTF. CDR3 coding DNA: TGTGCCAGCAGTTACTCGATAGTGGCAGGGAACGGCTACACCTTC.

The DNA of the CDR3 is TGTGCCAGCTCACCTGGGACTAGCGGGATTGGTGAGCAGTTCTTC. Amino acid sequence: CASSPGTSGIGEQFF. The rearrangement uses TRBV18 and TRBJ2-1; 13 bases are a match to TRBD2. Germline loops: CDR1 KGHSH, CDR2 LQKENI. The CDR3 loop spans 15 amino acids. The ends lost 3 bases at V and 9 bases at J; junction bases unmatched: 5.